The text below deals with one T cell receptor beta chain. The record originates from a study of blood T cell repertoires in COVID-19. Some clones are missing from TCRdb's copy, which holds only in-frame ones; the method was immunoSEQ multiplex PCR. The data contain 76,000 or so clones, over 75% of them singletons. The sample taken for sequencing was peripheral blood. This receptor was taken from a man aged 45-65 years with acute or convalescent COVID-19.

The CDR3 spells CASSRQSYEQYF. The CDR3 DNA reads as TGTGCCAGCAGCCGACAGTCCTACGAGCAGTACTTC. This rearrangement joins TRBV7-9 to TRBJ2-7, with D possibly matching TRBD1 (5 bases). From germline, CDR1 is SEHNR and CDR2 FQNEAQ (reference sequence). CDR3 length: 12 residues. Trimming removed 5 bases from V and 1 base from J, with 6 bases in between. The whole variable domain, remainder taken from reference TRBV7-9 and TRBJ2-7, is DTGVSQNPRHKITKRGQNVTFRCDPISEHNRLYWYRQTLGQGPEFLTYFQNEAQLEKSRLLSDRFSAERPKGSFSTLEIQRTEQGDSAMYLCASSRQSYEQYFGPGTRLTVT.